The 24 T cell receptor beta chains listed next were all sequenced from one sample in a study of cytomegalovirus exposure and HLA in healthy donors. Use of 60 Vbeta and 13 Jbeta primers characterized the PCR. Clones were read by immunoSEQ multiplex PCR, and TCRdb kept only the in-frame ones, dropping some. This table holds 180,000 or so clones, about three quarters found once. Sequencing was performed on PBMCs. These receptors came from a man in his fifties or sixties in good health and CMV-seropositive.

The chain combines TRBV6-4 with TRBJ1-1, with a possible D match to TRBD1 (6 bases). Between the trimmed V and J ends, which lost 3 bases and 5 bases, there was a span of 19 bases. Germline V gene lookup returns CDR1 MRHNA and CDR2 SNTAGT. CDR3 size: 16 residues. The CDR3 sequence: CASSELGGASRTEAFF. CDR3 sequence (DNA): TGTGCCAGCAGTGAGTTAGGGGGGGCGAGTAGGACTGAAGCTTTCTTT.

This rearrangement joins TRBV2 to TRBJ2-1; no clear D. Trimming removed 4 bases at V and 7 bases at J, with 8 bases between. The V gene's germline CDR1 is SNHLY and CDR2 FYNNEI. The CDR3 contains 12 residues. CDR3 loop: CASSAYRNEQFF. In DNA form, the CDR3 reads TGTGCCAGCAGTGCATATCGGAATGAGCAGTTCTTC.

The rearrangement links TRBV7-2 to TRBJ1-1; possibly TRBD1 for D (6 bases). Germline V gene sequence: CDR1 SGHTA, CDR2 FQGNSA. This CDR3 is 14 amino acids long. Trimming shortened V by 4 bases and J by 7 bases, and 16 bases separated the two germline ends. The CDR3 is CASSSQTGLGEAFF. For the CDR3, the DNA is TGTGCCAGCAGCTCACAAACAGGGCTGGGTGAAGCTTTCTTT.

V usage is TRBV2 and J usage is TRBJ1-1; 8 bases line up with TRBD1. Losses at the gene ends were 8 bases for V and 3 bases for J; bases not matched to a gene: 5. Germline-derived CDR1 and CDR2 are SNHLY and FYNNEI. This CDR3 spans 13 amino acids. As DNA, the CDR3 is TGTGCCAGCGGGACAGGCCCTTACACTGAAGCTTTCTTT. Amino acids: CASGTGPYTEAFF.

The sample holds a few counts of this clone. The rearrangement links TRBV7-2 to TRBJ2-6; no firm D call. Germline CDR1 is SGHTA and CDR2 is FQGNSA. This CDR3 contains 16 residues. V was cut by 8 bases and J by 4 bases, with 18 bases left in between. The CDR3 reads CASGQVLGSGANVLTF. The CDR3 region has the DNA TGTGCCAGCGGCCAGGTGCTTGGTTCCGGGGCCAACGTCCTGACTTTC.

The chain is built from TRBV2 and TRBJ1-5, with 7 positions matching TRBD1. In germline, CDR1 is SNHLY, CDR2 FYNNEI. V shed 6 bases and J 2 bases; nucleotides not matched to a gene: 4. The CDR3 covers 14 residues. CDR3 loop: CASRRGQGNQPQHF. The CDR3 nucleotides read TGTGCCAGCAGAAGGGGGCAGGGCAATCAGCCCCAGCATTTT.

In this sample, this clone turned up a few times. The chain combines TRBV28 with TRBJ1-2; D gene uncertain. This CDR3 has 13 residues. V was trimmed by 6 bases and J by 8 bases, leaving 16 bases between them. Germline V gives CDR1 MDHEN, CDR2 SYDVKM. The CDR3 region has the DNA TGTGCCAGCAGCCCCGATGACGGGAGAGGCTACACCTTC. Protein product: CASSPDDGRGYTF.

The chain uses TRBV7-6 and TRBJ1-5, with D maybe TRBD1 (5 bases). V lost 2 bases, J lost 7 bases, and 12 bases lay in between. The CDR3 spans 14 residues. CDR1 is SGHVS, CDR2 FNYEAQ, per germline. CDR3 sequence: CASSLQGSYQPQHF. CDR3 coding DNA: TGTGCCAGCAGCTTACAGGGAAGTTACCAGCCCCAGCATTTT. Full variable domain (outside the CDR3, taken from reference TRBV7-6 and TRBJ1-5): GAGVSQSPRYKVTKRGQDVALRCDPISGHVSLYWYRQALGQGPEFLTYFNYEAQQDKSGLPNDRFSAERPEGSISTLTIQRTEQRDSAMYRCASSLQGSYQPQHFGDGTRLSIL.

The V call is TRBV5-1, the J call TRBJ1-4; possibly TRBD1 for D (5 bases). The CDR3 runs to 14 residues. V dropped 0 bases and J dropped 7 bases, with 10 bases sitting between them. Germline CDR1 is SGHRS and CDR2 is YFSETQ. The CDR3 here is CASSLGGGSEKLFF. The CDR3 DNA sequence: TGCGCCAGCAGCTTGGGGGGGGGAAGTGAAAAACTGTTTTTT.

The chain carries TRBV28 and TRBJ1-4; possible D gene TRBD1, 5 bases. V lost 6 bases and J lost 11, with 13 bases in between. The germline gives CDR1 MDHEN, CDR2 SYDVKM. The CDR3 is 12 amino acids. CDR3 bases: TGTGCCAGCAGCCCCCCAAGACAGAAACTGTTTTTT. Encoded protein: CASSPPRQKLFF.

Of note for this clone: One junction end does not reproduce the germline sequence, and a read error may be involved. The chain couples TRBV5-5 to TRBJ2-5, with TRBD1 identical over 9 bases. This CDR3 spans 16 amino acids. Germline loops: CDR1 SGHKS, CDR2 YYEKEE (reference sequence). The CDR3 protein is CASSFRGTGYQEAQYF. CDR3 bases: TGTGCCAGCAGCTTCCGTGGGACAGGGTACCAAGAGGCCCAGTACTTC.

V is TRBV25-1 and J is TRBJ2-7, with D maybe TRBD1 (5 bases). Germline V gene sequence: CDR1 MGHDK, CDR2 SYGVNS. This CDR3 spans 13 amino acids. Trimming took off 6 bases at V and 5 bases at J, with 14 bases between the two ends. CDR3 sequence: CASRDQGPDEQYF. The CDR3 DNA reads TGTGCCAGCAGAGATCAGGGTCCGGACGAGCAGTACTTC.

V and J are TRBV7-2 and TRBJ1-5; TRBD1 agrees at 7 bases. V gave up 4 bases and J gave up 6 bases; unmatched junction bases: 6. Germline V gene data show CDR1 as SGHTA and CDR2 as FQGNSA. This CDR3 spans 14 amino acids. The CDR3: CASSSDRVSQPQHF. For the CDR3, the DNA is TGTGCCAGCAGCTCCGACAGGGTGAGTCAGCCCCAGCATTTT.

The V and J genes are TRBV9 and TRBJ2-7; 7 positions agree with TRBD1. The CDR3 length is 14 residues. The V gene's germline CDR1 is SGDLS and CDR2 YYNGEE. With V trimmed by 5 bases and J by 4 bases, 9 bases remained unmatched. Here the CDR3 DNA reads TGTGCCAGCAGTCCGACAGGGAGTTTGTACGAGCAGTACTTC. Its translation is CASSPTGSLYEQYF. The whole variable domain, filled in from reference TRBV9 and TRBJ2-7, reads DSGVTQTPKHLITATGQRVTLRCSPRSGDLSVYWYQQSLDQGLQFLIQYYNGEERAKGNILERFSAQQFPDLHSELNLSSLELGDSALYFCASSPTGSLYEQYFGPGTRLTVT.

This clone was counted a single time. The chain uses TRBV2 and TRBJ2-5; a possible D gene is TRBD1 (6 bases). This CDR3 spans 12 amino acids. Trimming took 6 bases from V and 5 from J, leaving 10 bases between them. Germline V gene lookup returns CDR1 SNHLY and CDR2 FYNNEI. The chain's CDR3 is CASRDRRETQYF. CDR3 nucleotide sequence: TGTGCCAGCAGGGACAGACGGGAGACCCAGTACTTC.

This chain links TRBV7-9 with TRBJ1-4; D may be TRBD1 (6 bases). Germline V gives CDR1 SEHNR, CDR2 FQNEAQ (reference sequence). Trimming removed 1 base from V and 0 bases from J, with 6 bases in between. The CDR3 contains 15 residues. CDR3 sequence (DNA): TGTGCCAGCAGCTTAGGGACAGCAACTAATGAAAAACTGTTTTTT. This codes for CASSLGTATNEKLFF.

The chain recombines TRBV18 with TRBJ1-6, with D maybe TRBD1 (6 bases). Germline CDR1 and CDR2: KGHSH and LQKENI. This CDR3 has 15 residues. V lost 6 bases and J lost 9, with 18 bases in between. The CDR3: CASSSASRGSSPLHF. CDR3 bases: TGTGCCAGCTCCTCAGCCAGCAGGGGTAGTTCACCCCTCCACTTT.

The V call is TRBV25-1, the J call TRBJ1-2, with D unclear. The germline CDR1 and CDR2 sequences are MGHDK and SYGVNS. V lost 0 bases to trimming and J lost 2 bases, with 13 bases between them. CDR3 length: 16 residues. As DNA, the CDR3 is TGTGCCAGCAGTGAATATGGGAGTCCGACCAACTATGGCTACACCTTC. This gives the protein CASSEYGSPTNYGYTF.

This clone was recorded only once. CDR3 sequence reads: CASSSHVPGQGRNYGYTF. The CDR3 coding sequence is TGTGCCAGCAGCTCCCACGTCCCGGGACAGGGTAGGAACTATGGCTACACCTTC. V and J are TRBV7-2 and TRBJ1-2; 9 bases map to TRBD1. The CDR3 length is 18 residues. The ends lost 4 bases at V and 2 bases at J; junction bases unmatched: 14. Germline V lookup: CDR1 SGHTA, CDR2 FQGNSA.

The V call is TRBV2, the J call TRBJ1-3; a weak D match, TRBD1 (6 bases). CDR3 length equals 18 residues. In germline, CDR1 is SNHLY, CDR2 FYNNEI. Trimming shortened V by 6 bases and J by 0 bases, and 21 bases separated the two germline ends. CDR3 nucleotide sequence: TGTGCCAGCAGCCTGAAACGTGGACAGACCTACTCTGGAAACACCATATATTTT. Its protein is CASSLKRGQTYSGNTIYF.

The genes are TRBV5-8 and TRBJ1-2; 8 bases fit TRBD1. V lost 0 bases to trimming and J lost 5 bases; unmatched junction nucleotides: 6. The germline gives CDR1 SGHTS, CDR2 YDEGEE. The CDR3 sequence is 15 residues long. CDR3 in amino acids: CASSLAQGASYGYTF. CDR3 DNA sequence: TGTGCCAGCAGCTTGGCCCAGGGGGCTTCATATGGCTACACCTTC.

The chain couples TRBV29-1 to TRBJ1-2, with 7 nucleotides matching TRBD1. Unmatched junction bases numbered 4, after V lost 1 base and J lost 8 bases. The CDR3 is 12 residues long. CDR1 and CDR2 (germline): SQVTM, ANQGSEA. The DNA of the CDR3 is TGCAGCGTTGAAGGGACAGGCAGAGGCTACACCTTC. It specifies CSVEGTGRGYTF.

The chain employs TRBV6-5 and TRBJ2-2, with 10 nucleotides matching TRBD1. The germline CDR1 and CDR2 sequences are MNHEY and SVGAGI. V lost 5 bases to trimming and J lost 4 bases; unmatched junction nucleotides: 4. This CDR3 contains 15 residues. The CDR3 bases are TGTGCCAGCAGTAGAGACAGGGGGCCCACCGGGGAGCTGTTTTTT. Its protein product is CASSRDRGPTGELFF.

This chain connects TRBV4-3 to TRBJ1-1; maybe TRBD1 (5 bases). Trimming stripped 4 bases from V and 1 base from J, with 16 bases between. This CDR3 contains 16 residues. Germline V CDR1 and CDR2: LGHNA, YSLEER. Here the CDR3 DNA reads TGCGCCAGCAGCCCCTATGAGGACACGACGAACACTGAAGCTTTCTTT. It codes for CASSPYEDTTNTEAFF.